This is a list of T cell receptor beta chains from one sample in a study of blood T cell repertoires in COVID-19. Here immunoSEQ multiplex PCR was the method, and the copy in TCRdb shows in-frame clones only, minus some. The data hold roughly 250,000 clones, with approximately 85% observed a single time. Sequencing input: PBMCs or T cells enriched from blood (not recorded which). These TCRs come from a woman between 25 and 40 years old who had recovered from COVID-19. CDR3s include the opening cysteine and the closing phenylalanine or tryptophan. D genes are given only for firm matches. A clone size is listed for some rows: how often the clone was seen (once, few, many), or a class if it is expanded.

d_call	cdr3_length	clone_size	j_call	v_call	cdr3_aa	cdr3_nt
TRBD2	17	once	TRBJ2-1	TRBV9	CASSVIAGAVKYNEQFF	TGTGCCAGCAGCGTCATAGCGGGTGCGGTTAAATACAATGAGCAGTTCTTC
NA	14	NA	TRBJ1-2	TRBV14	CASSQSGDYYGYTF	TGTGCCAGCAGCCAAAGCGGGGATTACTATGGCTACACCTTC
NA	13	NA	TRBJ1-1	TRBV10-2	CASIGEGGTEAFF	TGCGCCAGCATAGGGGAGGGCGGCACTGAAGCTTTCTTT
TRBD1	12	NA	TRBJ1-5	TRBV29-1	CSVEGQGQPQHF	TGCAGCGTTGAGGGACAGGGACAGCCCCAGCATTTT
TRBD1	16	NA	TRBJ1-2	TRBV5-1	CASSLEGTGAIYGYTF	TGCGCCAGCAGCTTGGAGGGGACAGGGGCGATCTATGGCTACACCTTC
NA	15	many	TRBJ1-3	TRBV28	CASRPPEVSGNTIYF	TGTGCCAGCAGGCCCCCGGAGGTCTCTGGAAACACCATATATTTT
TRBD2	18	NA	TRBJ2-5	TRBV4-2	CASSQPRGLAGGTETQYF	TGTGCCAGCAGCCAACCAAGGGGGCTAGCGGGAGGAACAGAGACCCAGTACTTC
NA	19	once	TRBJ2-2	TRBV2	CASIIGTGRLAGHTGELFF	TGTGCCAGCATCATCGGGACAGGGAGGCTAGCGGGGCACACCGGGGAGCTGTTTTTT
NA	18	NA	TRBJ2-6	TRBV7-9	CASRYRGGVVKGANVLTF	TGTGCCAGCAGGTACAGGGGAGGAGTGGTTAAGGGGGCCAACGTCCTGACTTTC
NA	17	few	TRBJ1-5	TRBV19	CASSKGTQGNGNQPQHF	TGTGCCAGTAGTAAAGGGACCCAGGGGAACGGCAATCAGCCCCAGCATTTT
NA	15	NA	TRBJ2-2	TRBV5-1	CATAGATGRTGELFF	TGCGCCACCGCGGGGGCTACGGGACGGACCGGGGAGCTGTTTTTT
TRBD2	18	NA	TRBJ2-1	TRBV11-2	CASSLGTLASGGHNEQFF	TGTGCCAGCAGCTTAGGAACACTTGCTAGCGGGGGACATAATGAGCAGTTCTTC
NA	15	NA	TRBJ1-5	TRBV30	CAWSDEAAGNQPQHF	TGTGCCTGGAGTGACGAGGCCGCTGGCAATCAGCCCCAGCATTTT
NA	13	NA	TRBJ1-1	TRBV11-3	CASGEGVGTEAFF	TGTGCCAGCGGAGAGGGGGTTGGCACTGAAGCTTTCTTT
NA	14	NA	TRBJ1-2	TRBV5-6	CASSLTGYNYGYTF	TGTGCCAGCAGCTTGACAGGGTATAACTATGGCTACACCTTC
TRBD2	17	NA	TRBJ2-3	TRBV7-2	CASSFGLAGASTDTQYF	TGTGCCAGCAGCTTTGGACTAGCGGGGGCTAGCACAGATACGCAGTATTTT
TRBD2	17	NA	TRBJ2-1	TRBV6-1	CASSVWTSGIKYNEQFF	TGTGCCAGCAGTGTATGGACTAGCGGGATAAAATACAATGAGCAGTTCTTC
TRBD2	19	NA	TRBJ2-3	TRBV2	CASSEAWETAGVRTDTQYF	TGTGCCAGCAGTGAAGCGTGGGAAACAGCGGGAGTTAGGACAGATACGCAGTATTTT
NA	13	NA	TRBJ1-2	TRBV27	CASYYPLGGGYTF	TGTGCCAGCTATTATCCCCTCGGGGGTGGCTACACCTTC
TRBD1	15	NA	TRBJ2-7	TRBV28	CASSFTGGVVYEQYF	TGTGCCAGCAGTTTCACAGGGGGTGTTGTTTACGAGCAGTACTTC
TRBD1	14	NA	TRBJ1-2	TRBV28	CASSPGTGTYGYTF	TGTGCCAGCAGTCCCGGGACAGGGACTTATGGCTACACCTTC
TRBD1	12	NA	TRBJ1-2	TRBV19	CASGDRDNGYTF	TGTGCCAGTGGGGACAGGGACAATGGCTACACCTTC
TRBD2	22	once	TRBJ2-7	TRBV10-2	CASSESRRTGFRAGGVFYEQYF	TGCGCCAGCAGTGAGTCGAGGAGGACAGGATTTAGAGCGGGAGGAGTTTTCTACGAGCAGTACTTC
NA	15	once	TRBJ2-7	TRBV4-2	CASSQGKGSSYEQYF	TGTGCCAGCAGCCAAGGCAAAGGGAGCTCTTACGAGCAGTACTTC
NA	15	once	TRBJ1-6	TRBV6-5	CASSLMSSYNSPLHF	TGTGCCAGCAGTCTGATGAGCTCCTATAATTCACCCCTCCACTTT
TRBD1	14	NA	TRBJ1-2	TRBV7-2	CASSPTGQGYGYTF	TGTGCCAGCAGTCCAACGGGACAGGGCTATGGCTACACCTTC
TRBD1	17	NA	TRBJ2-3	TRBV7-9	CASSLGFRLTGADTQYF	TGTGCCAGCAGCTTAGGATTTCGCCTTACAGGGGCAGATACGCAGTATTTT
NA	16	NA	TRBJ2-1	TRBV9	CASSSRLETSENEQFF	TGTGCCAGCAGCTCCCGACTGGAAACCTCGGAGAATGAGCAGTTCTTC
TRBD1	14	NA	TRBJ1-2	TRBV28	CASSLGQGLGGYTF	TGTGCCAGCAGCTTGGGACAGGGGTTAGGGGGCTACACCTTC
TRBD1	15	NA	TRBJ1-3	TRBV6-5	CASSFGQGASNTIYF	TGTGCCAGCAGTTTCGGACAGGGGGCTTCTAACACCATATATTTT
NA	15	NA	TRBJ2-3	TRBV19	CASSIGGGPPDTQYF	TGTGCCAGTAGTATAGGTGGCGGGCCCCCCGATACGCAGTATTTT
NA	18	NA	TRBJ2-1	TRBV5-1	CASSLGAGTLSYGNEQFF	TGCGCCAGCAGCTTGGGGGCGGGAACCCTCTCTTACGGCAATGAGCAGTTCTTC
TRBD1	14	NA	TRBJ2-7	TRBV4-1	CASSQPGQTYEQYF	TGCGCCAGCAGCCAGCCGGGACAGACCTACGAGCAGTACTTC
NA	19	NA	TRBJ1-1	TRBV28	CASSSAAGISYLMNTEAFF	TGTGCCAGCAGTTCGGCCGCGGGGATATCCTACCTCATGAACACTGAAGCTTTCTTT
TRBD1	13	NA	TRBJ2-7	TRBV5-1	CASSLAGGNEQYF	TGCGCCAGCAGCTTGGCAGGGGGCAACGAGCAGTACTTC
TRBD1	12	NA	TRBJ1-6	TRBV2	CARGQGGSPLHF	TGTGCCAGAGGACAGGGAGGCTCACCCCTCCACTTT
TRBD1	16	once	TRBJ1-2	TRBV29-1	CSVEREQGAPNYGYTF	TGCAGCGTTGAAAGGGAACAGGGGGCGCCTAACTATGGCTACACCTTC
TRBD2	16	NA	TRBJ2-5	TRBV5-1	CASSLGTSGDQETQYF	TGCGCCAGCAGCTTGGGTACTAGCGGGGACCAAGAGACCCAGTACTTC
TRBD1	16	NA	TRBJ1-2	TRBV27	CASSLWGLTGVRGYTF	TGTGCCAGCAGTTTATGGGGTTTGACAGGGGTCAGGGGCTACACCTTC
TRBD2	16	NA	TRBJ2-1	TRBV2	CATRLAGLAGDWEQFF	TGTGCCACCAGACTAGCGGGACTAGCGGGGGACTGGGAGCAGTTCTTC
TRBD2	14	once	TRBJ2-3	TRBV9	CASAVGRGTDTQYF	TGTGCCAGCGCCGTAGGGAGGGGCACAGATACGCAGTATTTT
NA	13	NA	TRBJ1-2	TRBV28	CASSLDRGGGYTF	TGTGCCAGCAGTTTAGACCGGGGGGGAGGCTACACCTTC
TRBD2	15	NA	TRBJ2-1	TRBV6-5	CASSRGLAGGNEQFF	TGTGCCAGCAGTAGAGGGCTAGCGGGAGGCAATGAGCAGTTCTTC
TRBD2	19	NA	TRBJ2-3	TRBV5-1	CASSLGLAGGPSGTDTQYF	TGCGCCAGCAGCTTGGGGCTAGCGGGGGGGCCTTCTGGCACAGATACGCAGTATTTT
NA	14	NA	TRBJ2-3	TRBV5-1	CASKGESRVDTQYF	TGCGCCAGTAAAGGGGAATCTCGGGTTGATACGCAGTATTTT
TRBD2	15	NA	TRBJ2-7	TRBV6-5	CASSSTSGRTSEQYF	TGTGCCAGCAGTTCGACTAGCGGGAGGACTAGCGAGCAGTACTTC
NA	15	NA	TRBJ1-5	TRBV6-5	CASRPPWEGNQPQHF	TGTGCCAGCAGACCTCCCTGGGAGGGAAATCAGCCCCAGCATTTT
TRBD1	16	once	TRBJ1-2	TRBV29-1	CSVEDHGTGDNYGYTF	TGCAGCGTTGAAGACCATGGGACAGGGGACAACTATGGCTACACCTTC
TRBD1	13	NA	TRBJ1-1	TRBV14	CASSQARTGRAFF	TGTGCCAGCAGCCAAGCTCGGACAGGGCGAGCTTTCTTT
NA	14	NA	TRBJ1-3	TRBV6-5	CASSYTGSGNTIYF	TGTGCCAGCAGCTATACAGGGTCAGGAAACACCATATATTTT